The 10 T cell receptor beta chains listed next were all sequenced from one sample in a study of cytomegalovirus exposure and HLA in healthy donors. 13 Jbeta primers and 60 Vbeta primers were used for the PCR. Using immunoSEQ multiplex PCR, the repertoire was profiled, and TCRdb retains in-frame clones only, with some absent. The sample consists of 150,000 to 200,000 clones, around four fifths of them appearing once. Sequences were obtained from PBMCs. The receptors were sampled from a woman in her late teens or twenties in good health and CMV-seronegative.

The J gene is TRBJ1-1, the V gene TRBV7-3; perhaps TRBD1 as D (5 bases). Germline V lookup: CDR1 SGHTA, CDR2 FQGTGA. The CDR3 contains 13 residues. Trimming pared 2 bases from V and 3 bases from J, leaving 7 bases between. The DNA for the CDR3 is TGTGCCAGCAGCTTAGACAGCTACACTGAAGCTTTCTTT. Translation: CASSLDSYTEAFF.

To note about this clone: Compared with germline, one end of the junction differs, possibly owing to a read error. V gene TRBV7-7 combines with J gene TRBJ2-2, with 8 bases matching TRBD2. The germline V gene encodes CDR1 SSHAT and CDR2 FNYEAQ (reference sequence). The CDR3 runs 18 residues. CDR3: CASSLEASASGYTGELFF. For the CDR3, the DNA is TGTGCTAGCAGCTTAGAAGCCTCGGCTAGCGGGTACACCGGGGAGCTGTTTTTT.

J is TRBJ2-7 and V is TRBV7-2; 7 positions match TRBD2. The CDR3 is made up of 15 amino acids. Germline V lookup: CDR1 SGHTA, CDR2 FQGNSA. J gave up 4 bases and V 3 bases, and 9 bases lay outside the gene matches. CDR3 sequence: CASSLGSGVGYEQYF. The CDR3 DNA reads TGTGCCAGCAGCTTGGGAAGCGGGGTGGGTTACGAGCAGTACTTC.

This clone turned up a few times. V gene TRBV7-3 combines with J gene TRBJ2-5, with D perhaps matching TRBD2 (5 bases). V was pared by 5 bases and J by 2 bases, with 15 bases between. CDR3 size: 15 residues. Per germline, CDR1 SGHTA and CDR2 FQGTGA. CDR3 loop: CASSRTPAFQETQYF. The CDR3 nucleotides are TGTGCCAGCAGCCGGACTCCAGCCTTTCAAGAGACCCAGTACTTC.

The chain couples TRBV10-2 to TRBJ1-5; 7 nucleotides agree with TRBD1. The CDR3 sequence is 15 residues long. The V gene's germline CDR1 is WSHSY and CDR2 SAAADI. After removal of 6 bases from V and 2 bases from J, the junction contained 7 bases not matched to a gene. CDR3 in DNA: TGCGCCAGCAGCGTTGGACAGGTCGGCAATCAGCCCCAGCATTTT. Protein: CASSVGQVGNQPQHF.

The genes are TRBV28 and TRBJ1-4; 7 bases map to TRBD1. CDR3 size: 14 residues. V shed 6 bases, J shed 7 bases, and the junction held 8 bases outside the gene matches. Germline V gene lookup returns CDR1 MDHEN and CDR2 SYDVKM. CDR3 DNA: TGTGCCAGCAGGAGACAGGGTTGGAGTGAAAAACTGTTTTTT. Residues: CASRRQGWSEKLFF.

The gene calls are TRBV6-5 and TRBJ2-7; TRBD2 aligns across 8 bases. The CDR3 is 15 amino acids. Germline assignment: CDR1 MNHEY and CDR2 SVGAGI. V dropped 3 bases and J dropped 2; count of bases not matched to a gene: 6. CDR3 in DNA: TGTGCCAGCAGTTATGAGCGGGAGTTAACCTACGAGCAGTACTTC. This translates into CASSYERELTYEQYF.

This clone was observed a handful of times. Distinct nucleotide sequences in the sample also encode this CDR3. The chain combines TRBV27 with TRBJ2-7; 7 nucleotides agree with TRBD2. CDR3 size: 14 residues. Germline-derived CDR1 and CDR2 are MNHEY and SMNVEV (reference sequence). V gave up 2 bases and J gave up 1 base; unmatched junction bases: 2. The CDR3 spells CASSLGRGSYEQYF. Written as DNA, the CDR3 is TGTGCCAGCAGTTTAGGGAGGGGATCCTACGAGCAGTACTTC.

V and J are TRBV29-1 and TRBJ2-1; TRBD2 might be the D (5 bases). Germline V CDR1 and CDR2: SQVTM, ANQGSEA. The V end lost 4 bases, the J end lost 0 bases, and 13 bases lay between the germline ends. The CDR3 covers 15 residues. CDR3 residues: CSVGAGLNSYNEQFF. DNA for the CDR3: TGCAGCGTTGGCGCGGGCCTGAACTCCTACAATGAGCAGTTCTTC.

This chain links TRBV5-4 with TRBJ1-1; D is ambiguous. Germline CDR1 is SGHNT and CDR2 is YYREEE (reference sequence). Trimming cost V 4 bases and J 4 bases, with 11 bases left between them. The CDR3 runs 13 residues. The DNA of the CDR3 is TGTGCCAGCAGCCCTGTAGGCGGCACTGAAGCTTTCTTT. It codes for CASSPVGGTEAFF. The full variable domain, its missing parts supplied by reference TRBV5-4 and TRBJ1-1, is ETGVTQSPTHLIKTRGQQVTLRCSSQSGHNTVSWYQQALGQGPQFIFQYYREEENGRGNFPPRFSGLQFPNYSSELNVNALELDDSALYLCASSPVGGTEAFFGQGTRLTVV.